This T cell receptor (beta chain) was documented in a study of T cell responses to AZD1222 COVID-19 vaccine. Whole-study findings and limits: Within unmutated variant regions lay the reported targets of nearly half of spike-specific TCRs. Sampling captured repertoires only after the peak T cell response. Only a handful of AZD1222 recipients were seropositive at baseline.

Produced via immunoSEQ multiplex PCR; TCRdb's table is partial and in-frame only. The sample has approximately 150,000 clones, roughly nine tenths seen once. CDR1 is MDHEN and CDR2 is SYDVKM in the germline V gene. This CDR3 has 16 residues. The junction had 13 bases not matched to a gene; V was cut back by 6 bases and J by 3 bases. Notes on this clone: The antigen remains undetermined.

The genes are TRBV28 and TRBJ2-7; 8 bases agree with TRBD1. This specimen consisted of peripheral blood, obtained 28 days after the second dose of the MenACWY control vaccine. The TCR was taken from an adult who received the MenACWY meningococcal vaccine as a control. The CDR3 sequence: CASSHAGTGGNYEQYF. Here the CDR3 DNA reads TGTGCCAGCAGCCATGCCGGGACAGGAGGCAACTACGAGCAGTACTTC.